These 7 T cell receptor beta chains came from one sample sequenced in a study of radiotherapy plus CTLA-4 blockade in lung cancer. This table comes from immunoSEQ multiplex PCR, and its TCRdb copy is limited to in-frame clones, with some not included. The table shows 90,000 to 150,000 clones, with around 75% occurring only once. Source: peripheral blood, taken from a patient treated with radiotherapy plus ipilimumab. These receptors originate from a human donor with non-small cell lung cancer who had a partial response to radiotherapy plus ipilimumab.

The V gene is TRBV6-1, the J gene TRBJ1-1; D is unresolved. V lost 4 bases to trimming and J lost 1 base, with 7 bases between them. The germline gives CDR1 MNHNS, CDR2 SASEGT. This CDR3 has 13 amino acids. The CDR3 nucleotides read TGTGCCAGCAGTGCTCCAGAGAACACTGAAGCTTTCTTT. Protein product: CASSAPENTEAFF.

The rearrangement uses TRBV5-1 and TRBJ2-2; TRBD2 agrees at 7 bases. The CDR3 has 15 residues. With 7 bases clipped from V and 1 base from J, the junction kept 7 bases outside the gene matches. Per the germline V gene, CDR1 is SGHRS and CDR2 is YFSETQ. CDR3 amino acids: CASRGGTKNTGELFF. CDR3 sequence (DNA): TGCGCCAGCCGGGGCGGGACTAAGAACACCGGGGAGCTGTTTTTT.

In its sample, this clone was seen once. The J gene is TRBJ2-7, the V gene TRBV19; 7 nucleotides agree with TRBD1. This CDR3 contains 14 residues. The V segment lost 2 bases and the J segment 2 bases; nucleotides outside the gene matches: 3. Germline V CDR1 and CDR2: LNHDA, SQIVND (reference sequence). DNA of the CDR3: TGTGCCAGTAGTATATGGGACAGTCCCTACGAGCAGTACTTC. Translated: CASSIWDSPYEQYF.

The chain has TRBV2 and TRBJ1-2, with D possibly TRBD1 on 5 matching bases. Germline CDR1 is SNHLY and CDR2 is FYNNEI. V was trimmed by 10 bases and J by 2 bases, leaving 11 bases between them. The CDR3 runs 12 residues. CDR3 bases: TGTGCCACCGGGGGTGCCAACTATGGCTACACCTTC. This encodes CATGGANYGYTF.

This sequence joins TRBV4-3 and TRBJ2-3; D is unclear. Germline assignment: CDR1 LGHNA and CDR2 YSLEER. This CDR3 has 14 residues. The V end was cut by 1 base, the J end by 4 bases, with 9 bases between. The CDR3 DNA sequence: TGCGCCAGCAGCCAAGCCTATTCGTCAGATACGCAGTATTTT. Its protein is CASSQAYSSDTQYF.

This sequence joins TRBV2 and TRBJ2-7; 7 bases map to TRBD1. CDR1 is SNHLY and CDR2 is FYNNEI in the germline V gene. CDR3 length: 15 residues. The trim removed 6 bases at V and 4 bases at J, leaving 12 bases unmatched. This CDR3 reads CASSLAGTEKYEQYV. Here the CDR3 DNA reads TGTGCCAGCAGCTTAGCCGGGACAGAGAAGTACGAGCAGTACGTC.

The V gene is TRBV7-3, the J gene TRBJ1-1, with TRBD1 identical over 7 bases. J lost 5 bases, V lost 5 bases, and 5 bases had no gene match. CDR3 length: 13 residues. Per the germline V gene, CDR1 is SGHTA and CDR2 is FQGTGA. The CDR3 DNA reads as TGTGCCAGCAGCCCTGCAGGGGGGACTGAAGCTTTCTTT. Its translation: CASSPAGGTEAFF. Drawing the rest from reference TRBV7-3 and TRBJ1-1, the complete variable domain is GAGVSQTPSNKVTEKGKYVELRCDPISGHTALYWYRQSLGQGPEFLIYFQGTGAADDSGLPNDRFFAVRPEGSVSTLKIQRTERGDSAVYLCASSPAGGTEAFFGQGTRLTVV.